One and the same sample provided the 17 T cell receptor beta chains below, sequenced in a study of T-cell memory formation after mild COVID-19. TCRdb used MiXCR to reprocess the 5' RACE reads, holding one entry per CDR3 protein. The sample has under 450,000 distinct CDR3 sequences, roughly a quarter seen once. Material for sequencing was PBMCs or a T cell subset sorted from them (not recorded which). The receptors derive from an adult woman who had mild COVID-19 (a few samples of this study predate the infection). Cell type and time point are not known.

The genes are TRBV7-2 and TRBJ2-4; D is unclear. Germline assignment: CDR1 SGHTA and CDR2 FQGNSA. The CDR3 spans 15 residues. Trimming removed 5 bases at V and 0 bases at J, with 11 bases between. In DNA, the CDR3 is TGTGCCAGCAGCCCAGCCAGACCAGCCAAAAACATTCAGTACTTC. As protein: CASSPARPAKNIQYF.

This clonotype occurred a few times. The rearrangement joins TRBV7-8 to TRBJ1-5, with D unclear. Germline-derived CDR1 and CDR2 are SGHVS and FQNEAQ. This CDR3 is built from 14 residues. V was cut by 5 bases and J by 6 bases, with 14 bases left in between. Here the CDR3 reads CASSPSPTGQPQHF. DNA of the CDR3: TGTGCCAGCAGCCCGAGTCCCACCGGTCAGCCCCAGCATTTT.

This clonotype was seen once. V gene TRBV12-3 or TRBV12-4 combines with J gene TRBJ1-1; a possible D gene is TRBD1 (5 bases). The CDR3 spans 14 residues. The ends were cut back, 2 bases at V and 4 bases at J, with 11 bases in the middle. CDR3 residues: CASSLLWGGTEAFF. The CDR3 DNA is TGTGCCAGCAGTTTACTGTGGGGCGGCACTGAAGCTTTCTTT.

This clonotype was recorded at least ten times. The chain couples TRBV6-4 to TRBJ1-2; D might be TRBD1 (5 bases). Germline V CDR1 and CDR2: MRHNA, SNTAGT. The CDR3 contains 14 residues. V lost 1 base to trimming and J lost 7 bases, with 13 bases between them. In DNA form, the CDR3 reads TGTGCCAGCAGTGACTACAAGGGGTCAGGTGGCTACACCTTC. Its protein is CASSDYKGSGGYTF.

CDR3 DNA sequence: TGTGCCAGCAGCCCCTTACCCGGGGTTGAAAAGACCCAGTACTTC. Translated: CASSPLPGVEKTQYF. V is TRBV7-9 and J is TRBJ2-5, with D tentatively TRBD2 (5 bases). The CDR3 has 15 residues. Germline V CDR1 and CDR2: SEHNR, FQNEAQ (reference sequence). Trimming cost V 5 bases and J 6 bases, with 19 bases left between them.

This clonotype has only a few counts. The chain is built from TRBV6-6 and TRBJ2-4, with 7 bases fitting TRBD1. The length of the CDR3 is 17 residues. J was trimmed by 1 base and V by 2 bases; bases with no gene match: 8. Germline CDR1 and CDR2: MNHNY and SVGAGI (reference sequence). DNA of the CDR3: TGTGCCAGCAGTTACCGGAGACAGGGTTCCGCCAAAAACATTCAGTACTTC. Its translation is CASSYRRQGSAKNIQYF.

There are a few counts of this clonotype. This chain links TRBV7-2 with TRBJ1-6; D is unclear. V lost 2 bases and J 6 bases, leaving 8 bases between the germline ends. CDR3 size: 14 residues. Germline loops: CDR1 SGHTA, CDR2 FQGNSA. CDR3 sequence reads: CASSLRRINSPLHF. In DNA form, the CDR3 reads TGTGCCAGCAGCTTACGCAGGATTAATTCACCCCTCCACTTT.

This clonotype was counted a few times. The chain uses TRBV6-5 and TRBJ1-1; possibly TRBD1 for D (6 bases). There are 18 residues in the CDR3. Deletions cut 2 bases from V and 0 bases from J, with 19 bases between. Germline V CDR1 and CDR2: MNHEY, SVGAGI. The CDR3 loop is CASSYPGFRGGLNTEAFF. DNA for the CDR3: TGTGCCAGCAGTTACCCGGGGTTTAGAGGGGGTCTGAACACTGAAGCTTTCTTT.

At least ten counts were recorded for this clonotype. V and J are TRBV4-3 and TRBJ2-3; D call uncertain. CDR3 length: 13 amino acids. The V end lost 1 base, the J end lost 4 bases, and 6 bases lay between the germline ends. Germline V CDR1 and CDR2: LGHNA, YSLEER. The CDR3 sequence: CASSQGLADTQYF. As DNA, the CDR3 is TGCGCCAGCAGCCAAGGGTTGGCAGATACGCAGTATTTT.

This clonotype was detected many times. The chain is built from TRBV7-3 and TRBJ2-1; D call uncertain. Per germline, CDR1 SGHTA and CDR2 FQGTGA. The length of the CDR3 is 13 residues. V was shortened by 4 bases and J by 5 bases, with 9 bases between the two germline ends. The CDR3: CASSSTYDNEQFF. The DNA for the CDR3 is TGTGCCAGCAGCTCGACTTATGACAATGAGCAGTTCTTC.

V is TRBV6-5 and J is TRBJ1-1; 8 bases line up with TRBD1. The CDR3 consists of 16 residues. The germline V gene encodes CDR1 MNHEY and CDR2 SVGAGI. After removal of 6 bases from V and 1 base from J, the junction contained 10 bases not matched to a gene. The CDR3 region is CASSFHTGGANTEAFF. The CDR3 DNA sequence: TGTGCCAGCAGCTTTCATACAGGGGGGGCGAACACTGAAGCTTTCTTT.

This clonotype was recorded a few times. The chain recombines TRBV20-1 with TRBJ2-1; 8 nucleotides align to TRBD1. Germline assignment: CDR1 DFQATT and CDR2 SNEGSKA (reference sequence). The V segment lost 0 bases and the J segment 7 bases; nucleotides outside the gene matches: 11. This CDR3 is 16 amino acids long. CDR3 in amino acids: CSARDLPGRGRNEQFF. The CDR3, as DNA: TGCAGTGCTAGAGATTTACCCGGCAGGGGGCGGAATGAGCAGTTCTTC.

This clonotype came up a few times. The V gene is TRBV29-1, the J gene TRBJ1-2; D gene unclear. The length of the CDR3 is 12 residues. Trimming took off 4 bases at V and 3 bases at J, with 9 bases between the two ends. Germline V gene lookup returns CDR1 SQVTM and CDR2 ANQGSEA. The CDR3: CSVGGNHYGYTF. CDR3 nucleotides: TGCAGCGTTGGGGGAAACCACTATGGCTACACCTTC. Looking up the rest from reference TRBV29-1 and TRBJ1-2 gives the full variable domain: SAVISQKPSRDICQRGTSLTIQCQVDSQVTMMFWYRQQPGQSLTLIATANQGSEATYESGFVIDKFPISRPNLTFSTLTVSNMSPEDSSIYLCSVGGNHYGYTFGSGTRLTVV.

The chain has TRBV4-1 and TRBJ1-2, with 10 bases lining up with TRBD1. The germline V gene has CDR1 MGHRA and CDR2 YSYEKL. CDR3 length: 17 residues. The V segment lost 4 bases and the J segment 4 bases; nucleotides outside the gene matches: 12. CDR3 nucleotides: TGCGCCAGCAGCCCGGTCGGGACAGGGGAGGTTAGCTATGGCTACACCTTC. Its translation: CASSPVGTGEVSYGYTF.

The DNA for the CDR3 is TGCAGTGCTAGAAAGCCGGGCTATACCTACGAGCAGTACTTC. This encodes CSARKPGYTYEQYF. The rearrangement joins TRBV20-1 to TRBJ2-7; D remains unclear. Germline V gene data show CDR1 as DFQATT and CDR2 as SNEGSKA (reference sequence). The CDR3 is 14 amino acids. Deletions cut 2 bases from V and 2 bases from J, with 13 bases between.

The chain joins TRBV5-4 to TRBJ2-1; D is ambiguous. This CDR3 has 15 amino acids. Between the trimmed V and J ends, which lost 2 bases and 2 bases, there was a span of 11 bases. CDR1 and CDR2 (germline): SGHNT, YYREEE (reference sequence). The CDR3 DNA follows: TGTGCCAGCAGCTTCGACACCTCCGCCTACAATGAGCAGTTCTTC. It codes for CASSFDTSAYNEQFF.

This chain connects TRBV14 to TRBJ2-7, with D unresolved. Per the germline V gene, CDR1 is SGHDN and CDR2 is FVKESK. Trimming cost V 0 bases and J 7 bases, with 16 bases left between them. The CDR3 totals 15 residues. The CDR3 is CASSQDESDSWEQYF. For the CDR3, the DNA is TGTGCCAGCAGCCAAGATGAGTCCGACTCCTGGGAGCAGTACTTC.